Listed below are T cell receptor beta chains from one sample, sequenced in a study of blood T cell repertoires in COVID-19. The assay was immunoSEQ multiplex PCR, and TCRdb's table has in-frame clones only and misses some. The sample holds some 52,000 clones, roughly 91% seen once. Sequencing was carried out using peripheral blood. These receptors were taken from a human donor in a cohort sampled during active COVID-19. The CDR3 runs from the conserved cysteine through the conserved F or W. The order of the fields is CDR3 DNA, CDR3 protein, V gene, J gene, clone size, D gene. A D gene is named only where the DNA matches it firmly. Not every row has a clone size; where given, it reads once, few, many or a size class.

DNA: TGTGCCAGCAGCCCCAGCTCCTACAATGAGCAGTTCTTC; CDR3: CASSPSSYNEQFF; V: TRBV9; J: TRBJ2-1; size: once; D: NA
DNA: TGTGCCAGCAGCTCCTCCCCGGGTAGATCGACAGGGAAGACCTACGAGCAGTACTTC; CDR3: CASSSSPGRSTGKTYEQYF; V: TRBV7-9; J: TRBJ2-7; size: NA; D: TRBD1
DNA: TGTGCCAGCAGCTTGAACCCGAGGGAACGCACAGATACGCAGTATTTT; CDR3: CASSLNPRERTDTQYF; V: TRBV11-2; J: TRBJ2-3; size: NA; D: NA
DNA: TGTGCCAGCAGCTTGCAGGACAGGGACTACGAGCAGTACTTC; CDR3: CASSLQDRDYEQYF; V: TRBV5-4; J: TRBJ2-7; size: NA; D: TRBD1
DNA: TGTGCCAGCAGCAGAGCTGTCTATGGCTACACCTTC; CDR3: CASSRAVYGYTF; V: TRBV7-9; J: TRBJ1-2; size: NA; D: NA
DNA: TGTGCCAGCAGTTCTCCCAACACTGAAGCTTTCTTT; CDR3: CASSSPNTEAFF; V: TRBV6-6; J: TRBJ1-1; size: NA; D: NA
DNA: TGTGCCATCAGTGAGCTGTCAGGGGGGAGGAACTACGAGCAGTACTTC; CDR3: CAISELSGGRNYEQYF; V: TRBV10-3; J: TRBJ2-7; size: NA; D: NA
DNA: TGTGCCAGCAGCATCGGACACGAACTATATAGCAATCAGCCCCAGCATTTT; CDR3: CASSIGHELYSNQPQHF; V: TRBV11-2; J: TRBJ1-5; size: NA; D: NA
DNA: TGTGCCAGCAGTGAATTTGGGACTAGCGGAATTTACGAGCAGTACTTC; CDR3: CASSEFGTSGIYEQYF; V: TRBV6-1; J: TRBJ2-7; size: NA; D: TRBD2
DNA: TGCAGTGCTAGTAGCTCCCGTCGGCCCCAGCATTTT; CDR3: CSASSSRRPQHF; V: TRBV20-1; J: TRBJ1-5; size: NA; D: NA
DNA: TGCGCCAGCAGTGAGGCGGGAGGCTCCTACAATGAGCAGTTCTTC; CDR3: CASSEAGGSYNEQFF; V: TRBV10-1; J: TRBJ2-1; size: NA; D: TRBD2
DNA: TGTGCCTGGAGTGTAGGGGCGTTCAGCAATCAGCCCCAGCATTTT; CDR3: CAWSVGAFSNQPQHF; V: TRBV30; J: TRBJ1-5; size: NA; D: NA
DNA: TGTGCCAGCAGCTTAGTTAGCGGGGTGGGGCACGAGCAGTACTTC; CDR3: CASSLVSGVGHEQYF; V: TRBV7-2; J: TRBJ2-7; size: NA; D: TRBD2
DNA: TGTGCCAGTAGTATGGGACTAGCGGGAGAGACCCAGTACTTC; CDR3: CASSMGLAGETQYF; V: TRBV19; J: TRBJ2-5; size: NA; D: TRBD2
DNA: TGTGCCAGCAGCTTAGACGGAGGTCTAACTAATGAAAAACTGTTTTTT; CDR3: CASSLDGGLTNEKLFF; V: TRBV7-9; J: TRBJ1-4; size: NA; D: NA
DNA: TGTGCCAGCAGCTTGGGACAAGCAGTAAATGAAAAACTGTTTTTT; CDR3: CASSLGQAVNEKLFF; V: TRBV5-8; J: TRBJ1-4; size: NA; D: NA
DNA: TGTGCCAGCAGTTACTCGTGGCAGTTGAACACTGAAGCTTTCTTT; CDR3: CASSYSWQLNTEAFF; V: TRBV6-6; J: TRBJ1-1; size: NA; D: NA
DNA: TGTGCCAGTAGTTCAACAGGGTTGCCTAGCGGACTCCATTCCTACGAGCAGTACTTC; CDR3: CASSSTGLPSGLHSYEQYF; V: TRBV19; J: TRBJ2-7; size: NA; D: NA
DNA: TGCGCCAGCAGCCCAGGGGTTCTAGACAAAAACATTCAGTACTTC; CDR3: CASSPGVLDKNIQYF; V: TRBV5-1; J: TRBJ2-4; size: NA; D: NA
DNA: TGTGCCAGCAGCTTAGGGGACAGGCGCTACGAGCAGTACTTC; CDR3: CASSLGDRRYEQYF; V: TRBV7-2; J: TRBJ2-7; size: NA; D: TRBD1
DNA: TGTGCCAGCAGTACCACGACACAGGCGAATTCACCCCTCCACTTT; CDR3: CASSTTTQANSPLHF; V: TRBV2; J: TRBJ1-6; size: NA; D: NA
DNA: TGTGCCAGTAGTACCGGGCGGGGGGATACGCAGTATTTT; CDR3: CASSTGRGDTQYF; V: TRBV19; J: TRBJ2-3; size: NA; D: TRBD2
DNA: TGTGCCAGCAGCCCCGGGAGGGGAGAGCAGTACTTC; CDR3: CASSPGRGEQYF; V: TRBV7-6; J: TRBJ2-7; size: NA; D: TRBD2
DNA: TGTGCCAGCAGTTTCCAGGGGGCGCGAGGAAAACTGTTTTTT; CDR3: CASSFQGARGKLFF; V: TRBV27; J: TRBJ1-4; size: NA; D: TRBD1
DNA: TGTGCCAGCAGCCGACTCCACACGACCAATGAAAAACTGTTTTTT; CDR3: CASSRLHTTNEKLFF; V: TRBV5-6; J: TRBJ1-4; size: few; D: NA
DNA: TGTGCCAGCAGTGTGACAGGAGGAAACACCATATATTTT; CDR3: CASSVTGGNTIYF; V: TRBV6-2/TRBV6-3; J: TRBJ1-3; size: NA; D: NA
DNA: TGTGCCAGCTCATCAAAAACCCAGGTAGTCGGTAATGAGCAGTTCTTC; CDR3: CASSSKTQVVGNEQFF; V: TRBV18; J: TRBJ2-1; size: NA; D: NA
DNA: TGTGCCAGCAGCCTGAGGGGGGGGTCACCCCTCCACTTT; CDR3: CASSLRGGSPLHF; V: TRBV27; J: TRBJ1-6; size: once; D: NA
DNA: TGCGCCAGCAGCCAACATTGGAAGGGGCTCTCACCCCTCCACTTT; CDR3: CASSQHWKGLSPLHF; V: TRBV4-1; J: TRBJ1-6; size: once; D: NA
DNA: TGTGCCAGCAGCGGGACAGGGGCTAGCAATCAGCCCCAGCATTTT; CDR3: CASSGTGASNQPQHF; V: TRBV2; J: TRBJ1-5; size: NA; D: TRBD1
DNA: TGTGCCAGCAGCACTACGGACAGTAATAATTCACCCCTCCACTTT; CDR3: CASSTTDSNNSPLHF; V: TRBV14; J: TRBJ1-6; size: NA; D: NA
DNA: TGTGCCAGCAGTGGAAGGGACTACACTAATGAGCAGTTCTTC; CDR3: CASSGRDYTNEQFF; V: TRBV2; J: TRBJ2-1; size: NA; D: TRBD2
DNA: TGTGCCAGCAGTTCCGGGACAGGGGGCAGCCAGTACTTC; CDR3: CASSSGTGGSQYF; V: TRBV6-5; J: TRBJ2-7; size: NA; D: TRBD1
DNA: TGTGCCAGCAGCCCCGCTAGCGGGAGGATATACGAGCAGTACTTC; CDR3: CASSPASGRIYEQYF; V: TRBV3-1/TRBV3-2; J: TRBJ2-7; size: NA; D: TRBD2
DNA: TGTGCCAGCAGTTACTCGAAAGTGCGCGGCGCGGGAGGCCCCCTCTCAAATGAGCAGTTCTTC; CDR3: CASSYSKVRGAGGPLSNEQFF; V: TRBV6-2/TRBV6-3; J: TRBJ2-1; size: NA; D: TRBD2
DNA: TGTGCCAGCGGGTTCCCGGGACTCCTAGGGAATGAGCAGTTCTTC; CDR3: CASGFPGLLGNEQFF; V: TRBV2; J: TRBJ2-1; size: once; D: NA
DNA: TGTGCCAGCTCACCCGGGACAGGGGGCGTGGGCACTGAAGCTTTCTTT; CDR3: CASSPGTGGVGTEAFF; V: TRBV18; J: TRBJ1-1; size: few; D: TRBD1
DNA: TGTGCCAGCAGCTTATCAGGGTCTTTGGCCAAAAACATTCAGTACTTC; CDR3: CASSLSGSLAKNIQYF; V: TRBV11-2; J: TRBJ2-4; size: NA; D: NA
DNA: TGTGCCAGCAGAAGCGGGAGGGTCCCTAGTGAGCAGTTCTTC; CDR3: CASRSGRVPSEQFF; V: TRBV6-5; J: TRBJ2-1; size: once; D: TRBD2
DNA: TGTGCCACCAGTGACCATGACAGGGGACTCTCTAGCACAGATACGCAGTATTTT; CDR3: CATSDHDRGLSSTDTQYF; V: TRBV24-1; J: TRBJ2-3; size: NA; D: TRBD1